This T cell receptor beta chain was sequenced for a study of T cell responses to AZD1222 COVID-19 vaccine. This CDR3 spans 16 amino acids. CDR1 MNHEY and CDR2 SMNVEV come from the germline V gene (reference sequence). The V end was cut by 5 bases, the J end by 3 bases, with 19 bases between. The table came from immunoSEQ multiplex PCR; TCRdb's copy has only in-frame clones and leaves some out. The table has 130,000 or so clones, roughly 94% seen once. The study, taken as a whole, reports: Most donors were white British, females outnumbered males, and clonal diversity was possibly underestimated. Nearly half of spike-specific TCRs reportedly target variant regions that are unmutated in the B.1.351 and B.1.1.7 variants. Regions 160-218 and 743-854 dominated among vaccine-associated CD4 TCRs spanning spike.

With respect to this clone: The antigen remains unidentified.

The source was peripheral blood, collected on day 0 of AZD1222 vaccination. The chain employs TRBV27 and TRBJ1-1; D remains unclear. The receptor comes from an adult in good health. DNA for the CDR3: TGTGCCAGCAGTGTAGTCTCCTCGGTTGGTTACACTGAAGCTTTCTTT. It yields the protein CASSVVSSVGYTEAFF.